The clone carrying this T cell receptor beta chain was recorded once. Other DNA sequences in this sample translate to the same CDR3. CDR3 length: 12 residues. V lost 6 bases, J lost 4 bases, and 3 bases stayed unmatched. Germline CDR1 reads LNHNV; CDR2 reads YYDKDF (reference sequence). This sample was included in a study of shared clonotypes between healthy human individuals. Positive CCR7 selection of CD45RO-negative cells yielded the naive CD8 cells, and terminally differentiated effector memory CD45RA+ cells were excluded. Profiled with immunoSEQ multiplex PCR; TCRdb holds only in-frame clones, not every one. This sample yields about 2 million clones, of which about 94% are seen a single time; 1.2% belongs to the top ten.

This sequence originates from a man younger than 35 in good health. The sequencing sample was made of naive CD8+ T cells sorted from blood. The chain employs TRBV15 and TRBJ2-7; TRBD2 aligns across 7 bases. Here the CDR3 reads CATSPGGYEQYF. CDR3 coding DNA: TGTGCCACCAGTCCGGGGGGATACGAGCAGTACTTC.